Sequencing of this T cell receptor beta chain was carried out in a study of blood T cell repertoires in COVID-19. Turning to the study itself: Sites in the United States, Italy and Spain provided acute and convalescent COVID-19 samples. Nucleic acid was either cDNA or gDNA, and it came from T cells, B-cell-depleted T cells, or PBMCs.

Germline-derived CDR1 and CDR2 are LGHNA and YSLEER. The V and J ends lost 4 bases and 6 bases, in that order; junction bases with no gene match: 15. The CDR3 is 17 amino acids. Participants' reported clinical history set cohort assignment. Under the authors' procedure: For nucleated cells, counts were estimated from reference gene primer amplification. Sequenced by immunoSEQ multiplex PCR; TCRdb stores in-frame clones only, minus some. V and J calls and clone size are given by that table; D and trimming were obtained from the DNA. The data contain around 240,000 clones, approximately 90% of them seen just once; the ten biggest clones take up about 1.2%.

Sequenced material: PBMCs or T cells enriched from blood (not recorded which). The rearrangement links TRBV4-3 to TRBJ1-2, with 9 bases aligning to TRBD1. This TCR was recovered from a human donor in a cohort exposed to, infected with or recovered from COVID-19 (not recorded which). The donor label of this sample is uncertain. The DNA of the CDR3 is TGCGCCAGCAGCCCACTCCTGGGACAGGGTGGAGGCGATGGCTACACCTTC. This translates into CASSPLLGQGGGDGYTF.